This TCR beta chain came from a study of cytomegalovirus exposure and HLA in healthy donors. Findings and limits, study-wide: There were some V segments, including TRBV6-2 and TRBV6-3, excluded as indistinguishable.

Every donor was a healthy person donating bone marrow. Deletions cut 5 bases from V and 5 bases from J, with 20 bases between. The length of the CDR3 is 15 residues. Germline CDR1 is SGHDT and CDR2 is YYEEEE. Details on this clone: The target antigen is unknown.

Primers included in the PCR were 60 Vbeta and 13 Jbeta primers. Sequencing used immunoSEQ multiplex PCR; TCRdb keeps in-frame clones, though not all of them. The sample carries approximately 150,000 clones, roughly 76% recorded once. The specimen was PBMCs. The TCR sequence derives from a young woman in good health and CMV-seropositive. The chain uses TRBV5-6 and TRBJ2-7; perhaps TRBD1 as D (7 bases). The CDR3 spells CASSSPGQEGDEQYF. The CDR3 DNA reads as TGTGCCAGCAGTTCGCCTGGACAGGAGGGGGACGAGCAGTACTTC.